The present TCR beta chain was sequenced within a study of radiotherapy plus CTLA-4 blockade in lung cancer. Profiling relied on immunoSEQ multiplex PCR, and the TCRdb table lists in-frame clones only, not all of them. This table has about 80,000 clones, roughly 86% appearing once. V trimming: 6 bases; J trimming: 7 bases; junction bases outside the gene matches: 19. Germline assignment: CDR1 LNHDA and CDR2 SQIVND (reference sequence). This CDR3 is 17 amino acids long. The clonotype was recovered from a human donor with non-small cell lung cancer who had stable disease on radiotherapy plus ipilimumab. This specimen consisted of peripheral blood, obtained from a patient treated with radiotherapy plus ipilimumab. The V call is TRBV19, the J call TRBJ1-1, with 8 bases aligning to TRBD1. CDR3 nucleotides: TGTGCCAGTAGACTAAGGGAGGGCAGGGGGCTTCGGTTTGAAGCTTTCTTT. Translation gives CASRLREGRGLRFEAFF.